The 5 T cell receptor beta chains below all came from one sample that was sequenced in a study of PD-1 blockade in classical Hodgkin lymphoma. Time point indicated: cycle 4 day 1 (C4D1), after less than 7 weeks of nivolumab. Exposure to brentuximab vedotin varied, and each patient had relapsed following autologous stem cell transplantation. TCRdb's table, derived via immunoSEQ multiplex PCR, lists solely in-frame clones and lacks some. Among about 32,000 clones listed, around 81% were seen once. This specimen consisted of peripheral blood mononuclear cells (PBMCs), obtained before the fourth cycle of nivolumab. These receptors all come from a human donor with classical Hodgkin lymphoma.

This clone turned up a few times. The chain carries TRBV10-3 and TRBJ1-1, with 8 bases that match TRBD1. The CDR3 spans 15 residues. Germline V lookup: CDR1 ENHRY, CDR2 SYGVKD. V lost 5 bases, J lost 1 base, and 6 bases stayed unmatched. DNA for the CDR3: TGTGCCATCAGTATGGGGACAGGCGCGAACACTGAAGCTTTCTTT. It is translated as CAISMGTGANTEAFF.

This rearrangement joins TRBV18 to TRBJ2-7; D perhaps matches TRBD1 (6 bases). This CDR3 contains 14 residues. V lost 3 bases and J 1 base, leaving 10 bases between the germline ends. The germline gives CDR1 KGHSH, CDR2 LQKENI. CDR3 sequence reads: CASSPATGSYEQYF. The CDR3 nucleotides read TGTGCCAGCTCACCGGCGACAGGTTCCTACGAGCAGTACTTC.

The CDR3 coding sequence is TGTGCAAGTCGCTTATGGCGAGGTAGGACCCTTAGCAATCAGCCCCAGCATTTT. Translating it yields CASRLWRGRTLSNQPQHF. V usage is TRBV12-2 and J usage is TRBJ1-5. TRBV12-2 is shown as a pseudogene. The CDR3 loop spans 18 amino acids.

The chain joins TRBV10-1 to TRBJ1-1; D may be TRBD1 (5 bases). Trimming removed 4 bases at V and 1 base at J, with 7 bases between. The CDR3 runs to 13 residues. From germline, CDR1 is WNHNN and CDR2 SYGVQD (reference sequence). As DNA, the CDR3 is TGCGCCAGCAGTGGGGGCGCGAACACTGAAGCTTTCTTT. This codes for CASSGGANTEAFF.

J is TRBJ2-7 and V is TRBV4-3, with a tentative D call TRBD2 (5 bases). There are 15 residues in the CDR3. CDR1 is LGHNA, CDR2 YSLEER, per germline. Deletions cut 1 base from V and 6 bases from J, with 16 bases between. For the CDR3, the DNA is TGCGCCAGCAGCCAAGTCTTCGCGTCTGAGGGCGAGCAGTACTTC. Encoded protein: CASSQVFASEGEQYF.